A selection of T cell receptor beta chains follows, all from one sample in a study of control samples from healthy donors and cancer patients. Sequencing was performed with immunoSEQ multiplex PCR; in TCRdb, only in-frame clones are kept and a portion is missing. The top ten clones hold approximately 4% of a sample with about 170,000 clones, around 93% of them seen once. The sequencing sample was made of blood. All receptors come from a woman between 55 and 75 years old in good health. Both conserved end residues are part of each CDR3.

>TRBJ1-1|TRBV13
CASSPHRGLNTEAFF
>TRBJ1-1|TRBV7-3
CASSLIADTEAFF
>TRBJ1-6|TRBV7-9
CASRSHTGDHYNSPLHF
>TRBJ1-5|TRBV5-1
CASSLEGFAGQPQHF
>TRBJ2-7|TRBV5-1
CASSYRQGTIPYEQYF
>TRBJ1-1|TRBV6-6
CASSYVGGARSEAFF
>TRBJ2-2|TRBV19
CASSLLGGPTGELFF
>TRBJ2-5|TRBV3-1/TRBV3-2
CASSQGRGAQETQYF
>TRBJ1-2|TRBV13
CASSFGPGTNYGYTF
>TRBJ1-2|TRBV27
CASSPRSGTGYSYTF
>TRBJ1-2|TRBV10-3
CATRTELNYGYTF
>TRBJ1-3|TRBV6-6
CASSPQPGNTIYF
>TRBJ2-3|TRBV3-1/TRBV3-2
CASSQWGHQNTDTQYF
>TRBJ1-6|TRBV19
CASSIRQGAEASPLHF
>TRBJ2-5|TRBV7-2
CASSLGGSQETQYF
>TRBJ2-4|TRBV6-5
CASTAETMGIQYF
>TRBJ1-2|TRBV6-2/TRBV6-3
CASSYSDYGYTF
>TRBJ2-1|TRBV29-1
CSVGGLAGLVDNEQFF